The 32 T cell receptor beta chains below all came from one sample that was sequenced in a study of beta chain features in type 1 diabetes. Regarding the study as a whole: Researchers report that Type 1 diabetes patients had moderately but significantly shorter TCRB CDR3s across all four CD4+ subsets.

Antigens for these TCRs are unknown. Of the isolated RNA, all was reverse transcribed, and so the sequenced material was expressed TCRB transcripts. Sequencing used immunoSEQ multiplex PCR; TCRdb keeps in-frame clones, though not all of them. This sample yields about 660,000 clones, of which more than 13% are seen a single time; around 0.04% belongs to the top ten. The specimen sequenced was naive CD4+ T cells from blood. These receptor sequences come from a man in his late teens or twenties with type 1 diabetes.

This clone turned up a few times. This chain links TRBV5-1 with TRBJ2-2; TRBD2 is a possible D gene (5 bases). Germline V gene lookup returns CDR1 SGHRS and CDR2 YFSETQ. V was shortened by 4 bases and J by 1 base, with 17 bases between the two germline ends. This CDR3 region has 17 residues. The CDR3 protein is CASSTGLGLGNTGELFF. DNA for the CDR3: TGCGCCAGCAGCACCGGACTCGGACTCGGGAACACCGGGGAGCTGTTTTTT.

This clone was detected only a few times. V and J are TRBV19 and TRBJ1-2; 9 bases align to TRBD1. CDR1 is LNHDA, CDR2 SQIVND, per germline (reference sequence). V shed 3 bases, J shed 0 bases, and the junction held 2 bases outside the gene matches. The CDR3 loop spans 15 amino acids. CDR3: CASSIRQGANYGYTF. CDR3 sequence (DNA): TGTGCCAGTAGTATTCGACAGGGGGCTAACTATGGCTACACCTTC.

The chain uses TRBV25-1 and TRBJ1-1, with no clear D. Trimming removed 1 base from V and 0 bases from J, with 6 bases in between. CDR1 and CDR2 from the germline V gene are MGHDK and SYGVNS. There are 14 residues in the CDR3. CDR3 DNA sequence: TGTGCCAGCAGTGAATGGCATATGAACACTGAAGCTTTCTTT. It specifies CASSEWHMNTEAFF.

The sample holds a few counts of this clone. This chain links TRBV7-9 with TRBJ2-2; D may match TRBD1 or TRBD2 (5 bases each). Germline V gives CDR1 SEHNR, CDR2 FQNEAQ (reference sequence). CDR3 size: 16 residues. V was trimmed by 1 base and J by 5 bases, leaving 14 bases between them. The CDR3 loop is CASSLEEGPLTGELFF. CDR3 nucleotide sequence: TGTGCCAGCAGCTTAGAAGAGGGACCCTTGACCGGGGAGCTGTTTTTT. The full variable domain, with the rest looked up from reference TRBV7-9 and TRBJ2-2, is DTGVSQNPRHKITKRGQNVTFRCDPISEHNRLYWYRQTLGQGPEFLTYFQNEAQLEKSRLLSDRFSAERPKGSFSTLEIQRTEQGDSAMYLCASSLEEGPLTGELFFGEGSRLTVL.

This clone has a handful of counts. The chain has TRBV15 and TRBJ2-5, with 11 bases aligning to TRBD1. The DNA end is more similar to TRBJ2-7, so the J call may be wrong. The CDR3 has 15 amino acids. Germline CDR1 is LNHNV and CDR2 is YYDKDF (reference sequence). CDR3 DNA sequence: TGTGCCACCAGCGGCCCACGGGACAGGGGGGCCGAGCAGTACTTC. It yields the protein CATSGPRDRGAEQYF.

CDR3 protein: CASSLGLDTGELFF. CDR3 nucleotide sequence: TGTGCCAGCAGCTTAGGTTTGGACACCGGGGAGCTGTTTTTT. The chain joins TRBV7-2 to TRBJ2-2; no firm D call. Germline V lookup: CDR1 SGHTA, CDR2 FQGNSA. Trimming shortened V by 1 base and J by 3 bases, and 6 bases separated the two germline ends. This CDR3 comprises 14 residues.

The chain recombines TRBV7-9 with TRBJ2-7; no firm D call. V was shortened by 2 bases and J by 9 bases, with 14 bases between the two germline ends. Germline loops: CDR1 SEHNR, CDR2 FQNEAQ (reference sequence). The CDR3 extends over 13 amino acids. CDR3 coding DNA: TGTGCCAGCAGCTTATTTGAACGATATGCGCAGTACTTC. Translated, it gives CASSLFERYAQYF.

This clone showed up just a few times. V and J are TRBV5-1 and TRBJ2-7, with D maybe TRBD1 (6 bases). The CDR3 sequence is 14 residues long. The germline gives CDR1 SGHRS, CDR2 YFSETQ. Trimming took off 6 bases at V and 0 bases at J, with 13 bases between the two ends. The CDR3 protein is CASTPTGNSYEQYF. Written as DNA, the CDR3 is TGCGCCAGCACCCCTACAGGGAACTCCTACGAGCAGTACTTC.

This rearrangement joins TRBV2 to TRBJ1-2; no firm D call. V lost 6 bases, J lost 7 bases, and 15 bases lay in between. Germline V CDR1 and CDR2: SNHLY, FYNNEI. The CDR3 loop spans 13 amino acids. The CDR3 is CASRDGNKSGYTF. The CDR3 region has the DNA TGTGCCAGCAGAGATGGGAATAAGAGTGGCTACACCTTC.

Only a few counts were recorded for this clone. The same CDR3 is also encoded by other DNA sequences in this sample. The V and J genes are TRBV29-1 and TRBJ2-1; 7 bases line up with TRBD2. The germline V gene encodes CDR1 SQVTM and CDR2 ANQGSEA. V was pared by 4 bases and J by 0 bases, with 3 bases of the junction left unmatched. The CDR3 has 14 residues. The CDR3 sequence: CSVVGGSSYNEQFF. Written as DNA, the CDR3 is TGCAGCGTTGTGGGGGGGAGCTCCTACAATGAGCAGTTCTTC.

The rearrangement links TRBV4-2 to TRBJ1-4, with D perhaps TRBD1 (5 bases). Germline CDR1 and CDR2: LGHNA and YNFKEQ. V was trimmed by 4 bases and J by 12 bases, leaving 15 bases between them. The CDR3 spans 13 residues. CDR3 in DNA: TGTGCCAGCAGCCCTCGAGGGCTAGGGGAACTGTTTTTT. The encoded protein is CASSPRGLGELFF.

The gene calls are TRBV20-1 and TRBJ1-1; 9 bases align to TRBD1. Germline V gene lookup returns CDR1 DFQATT and CDR2 SNEGSKA (reference sequence). This CDR3 spans 11 amino acids. The V gene end was trimmed by 4 bases and the J gene end by 10 bases; junction bases not matched to a gene: 4. CDR3 bases: TGCAGTGCTAAGAAGACAGGGGGAGCTTTCTTT. It specifies CSAKKTGGAFF.

The genes are TRBV15 and TRBJ2-6; possibly TRBD1 for D (5 bases). The ends were cut back, 0 bases at V and 0 bases at J, with 9 bases in the middle. Germline V gives CDR1 LNHNV, CDR2 YYDKDF (reference sequence). This CDR3 has 17 amino acids. CDR3 loop: CATSRDQGFSGANVLTF. CDR3 sequence (DNA): TGTGCCACCAGCAGAGATCAGGGTTTCTCTGGGGCCAACGTCCTGACTTTC.

V usage is TRBV7-2 and J usage is TRBJ2-4, with D perhaps matching TRBD1 (5 bases). This CDR3 contains 13 residues. Germline CDR1 reads SGHTA; CDR2 reads FQGNSA. Between the trimmed V and J ends, which lost 6 bases and 4 bases, there was a span of 10 bases. CDR3 coding DNA: TGTGCCAGCAGTCAACAGGAGAAAAACATTCAGTACTTC. Amino acid sequence: CASSQQEKNIQYF. The full variable domain, its missing parts supplied by reference TRBV7-2 and TRBJ2-4, is GAGVSQSPSNKVTEKGKDVELRCDPISGHTALYWYRQSLGQGLEFLIYFQGNSAPDKSGLPSDRFSAERTGGSVSTLTIQRTQQEDSAVYLCASSQQEKNIQYFGAGTRLSVL.

Only a few counts were recorded for this clone. The chain employs TRBV5-1 and TRBJ1-1, with D possibly being TRBD1 (6 bases). The germline gives CDR1 SGHRS, CDR2 YFSETQ. The CDR3 spans 14 residues. Trimming cost V 6 bases and J 0 bases, with 12 bases left between them. DNA for the CDR3: TGCGCCAGCAAATCAGGGGTAGTGAACACTGAAGCTTTCTTT. This translates into CASKSGVVNTEAFF.

As for this clone: Other DNA variants within this sample encode the same CDR3. V usage is TRBV30 and J usage is TRBJ2-7; the D gene is possibly TRBD2 (5 bases). The CDR3 runs to 12 residues. Germline V gives CDR1 GTSNPN, CDR2 SVGIG (reference sequence). The V end lost 3 bases, the J end lost 4 bases, and 10 bases lay between the germline ends. The CDR3 bases are TGTGCCTGGAGCCCGGGGTTATACGAGCAGTACTTC. Its translation: CAWSPGLYEQYF. Full variable domain (missing parts from reference TRBV30 and TRBJ2-7): SQTIHQWPATLVQPVGSPLSLECTVEGTSNPNLYWYRQAAGRGLQLLFYSVGIGQISSEVPQNLSASRPQDRQFILSSKKLLLSDSGFYLCAWSPGLYEQYFGPGTRLTVT.

This sequence joins TRBV29-1 and TRBJ2-2; D unresolved. V lost 6 bases, J lost 2 bases, and 13 bases lay in between. This CDR3 has 14 residues. Germline values: CDR1 SQVTM, CDR2 ANQGSEA. This CDR3 is CSVLTFRNTGELFF. The CDR3 DNA sequence: TGCAGCGTCCTCACCTTTAGAAACACCGGGGAGCTGTTTTTT.

This clone was recorded a few times. The rearrangement joins TRBV4-1 to TRBJ2-1, with 10 bases aligning to TRBD2. Trimming at V came to 4 bases and at J to 7 bases, leaving 10 bases not matched to a gene. CDR1 and CDR2 from the germline V gene are MGHRA and YSYEKL. This CDR3 contains 16 residues. The CDR3 bases are TGCGCCAGCAGCCGAACAGGGCTAGCGGGGGCTAATGAGCAGTTCTTC. Translated, it gives CASSRTGLAGANEQFF.

Only a few counts were recorded for this clone. The chain recombines TRBV30 with TRBJ1-5; D unresolved. CDR3 size: 14 residues. V dropped 1 base and J dropped 7 bases, with 14 bases sitting between them. Germline V gene data show CDR1 as GTSNPN and CDR2 as SVGIG (reference sequence). The DNA for the CDR3 is TGTGCCTGGAGTGCCCGATACGGGTGGCAGCCCCAGCATTTT. Its protein is CAWSARYGWQPQHF.

The chain is built from TRBV5-1 and TRBJ1-1; 10 nucleotides agree with TRBD1. J lost 4 bases, V lost 0 bases, and 3 bases had no gene match. CDR3 length: 15 amino acids. From germline, CDR1 is SGHRS and CDR2 YFSETQ. The DNA for the CDR3 is TGCGCCAGCAGCTTGGAGACAGGGGGCAGCACTGAAGCTTTCTTT. This translates into CASSLETGGSTEAFF.

This chain joins TRBV30 and TRBJ1-4; D call uncertain. Between the trimmed V and J ends, which lost 4 bases and 0 bases, there was a span of 9 bases. Germline V gives CDR1 GTSNPN, CDR2 SVGIG (reference sequence). This CDR3 contains 14 residues. CDR3 region: CAWKQQTTNEKLFF. The CDR3, as DNA: TGTGCCTGGAAGCAACAGACAACTAATGAAAAACTGTTTTTT.

This clone was detected a few times. The chain combines TRBV28 with TRBJ2-2; possibly TRBD1 for D (6 bases). Germline V CDR1 and CDR2: MDHEN, SYDVKM. This CDR3 has 15 amino acids. The ends were cut back, 4 bases at V and 1 base at J, with 10 bases in the middle. CDR3 nucleotides: TGTGCCAGCAGTTCCGGACAGAGGAACACCGGGGAGCTGTTTTTT. Amino acids: CASSSGQRNTGELFF.

A few counts support this clone. The rearrangement links TRBV10-3 to TRBJ1-2; 9 bases fit TRBD1. This CDR3 contains 13 residues. Germline lookup yields CDR1 ENHRY and CDR2 SYGVKD. V was pared by 7 bases and J by 7 bases, with 7 bases of the junction left unmatched. The CDR3 DNA reads TGTGCCATCAACCCGGGACAGGGAAGTGGCTACACCTTC. As protein: CAINPGQGSGYTF.

This clone appeared a few times. Other DNA sequences of this sample code for an identical CDR3. The genes are TRBV30 and TRBJ1-6; unclear D gene. Germline V CDR1 and CDR2: GTSNPN, SVGIG (reference sequence). V lost 2 bases and J 7 bases, leaving 3 bases between the germline ends. The CDR3 runs to 11 residues. CDR3 sequence: CAWSTNSPLHF. The CDR3 nucleotides are TGTGCCTGGAGTACGAATTCACCCCTCCACTTT.

The table lists this clone with a few counts. This rearrangement joins TRBV25-1 to TRBJ2-2, with D hard to call. Trimming removed 0 bases at V and 0 bases at J, with 11 bases between. CDR3 length: 17 amino acids. Germline V gene lookup returns CDR1 MGHDK and CDR2 SYGVNS. Here the CDR3 reads CASSEYSERTNTGELFF. CDR3 bases: TGTGCCAGCAGTGAATATTCGGAACGTACGAACACCGGGGAGCTGTTTTTT.

The chain combines TRBV28 with TRBJ1-2; 7 bases fit TRBD1. In germline, CDR1 is MDHEN, CDR2 SYDVKM. The CDR3 is 16 residues long. V shed 0 bases and J 6 bases; nucleotides not matched to a gene: 10. The CDR3 spells CASSLWGPGTDHGYTF. The CDR3 nucleotides read TGTGCCAGCAGTTTATGGGGGCCGGGGACAGACCATGGCTACACCTTC.

In its sample, this clone was seen a few times. This chain connects TRBV7-2 to TRBJ2-2; 7 nucleotides align to TRBD1. Trimming removed 5 bases from V and 1 base from J; junction bases left unmatched: 7. The CDR3 sequence is 16 residues long. Germline values: CDR1 SGHTA, CDR2 FQGNSA. The CDR3: CASSPRTGVNTGELFF. CDR3 nucleotides: TGTGCCAGCAGCCCTCGGACAGGCGTGAACACCGGGGAGCTGTTTTTT.

As regards this clone: The junction and the germline gene differ at one end; a read error may be behind it. The chain carries TRBV10-3 and TRBJ2-2, with D tentatively TRBD1 (5 bases). Germline CDR1 reads ENHRY; CDR2 reads SYGVKD. The CDR3 loop spans 14 amino acids. The CDR3 bases are TGTGCCATCACTGAGACCAGGGAATCGGGGGAGCTGTTTTTT. This encodes CAITETRESGELFF.

There are a few counts of this clone. J is TRBJ2-3 and V is TRBV7-3, with D perhaps matching TRBD1 (5 bases). V lost 3 bases and J 6 bases, leaving 13 bases between the germline ends. Germline V CDR1 and CDR2: SGHTA, FQGTGA. The CDR3 is made up of 14 amino acids. The CDR3 DNA sequence: TGTGCCAGCAGCTTGACAGAAGCCCGTGATACGCAGTATTTT. Its translation: CASSLTEARDTQYF.

This rearrangement joins TRBV28 to TRBJ1-1, with D unresolved. Germline V gives CDR1 MDHEN, CDR2 SYDVKM. With 3 bases removed from V and 4 bases from J, the gap between germline ends came to 9 bases. There are 13 residues in the CDR3. The CDR3 is CASSFPTVTEAFF. The CDR3 DNA reads as TGTGCCAGCAGTTTCCCTACAGTCACTGAAGCTTTCTTT.

This clone was seen a few times. J is TRBJ1-2 and V is TRBV6-5; 9 nucleotides line up with TRBD1. The germline gives CDR1 MNHEY, CDR2 SVGAGI. This CDR3 comprises 14 residues. V was pared by 4 bases and J by 3 bases, with 3 bases of the junction left unmatched. The chain's CDR3 is CASSWTGADYGYTF. CDR3 nucleotides: TGTGCCAGCAGTTGGACAGGGGCGGACTATGGCTACACCTTC.

The chain has TRBV2 and TRBJ1-5; 7 nucleotides match TRBD1. The germline V gene encodes CDR1 SNHLY and CDR2 FYNNEI. Trimming took 10 bases from V and 6 from J; bases not matched to a gene: 15. The CDR3 is 15 amino acids. Here the CDR3 reads CATQGGKSSGQPQHF. DNA for the CDR3: TGTGCCACCCAAGGGGGCAAATCAAGCGGTCAGCCCCAGCATTTT. The full variable domain, with the rest looked up from reference TRBV2 and TRBJ1-5, is EPEVTQTPSHQVTQMGQEVILRCVPISNHLYFYWYRQILGQKVEFLVSFYNNEISEKSEIFDDQFSVERPDGSNFTLKIRSTKLEDSAMYFCATQGGKSSGQPQHFGDGTRLSIL.